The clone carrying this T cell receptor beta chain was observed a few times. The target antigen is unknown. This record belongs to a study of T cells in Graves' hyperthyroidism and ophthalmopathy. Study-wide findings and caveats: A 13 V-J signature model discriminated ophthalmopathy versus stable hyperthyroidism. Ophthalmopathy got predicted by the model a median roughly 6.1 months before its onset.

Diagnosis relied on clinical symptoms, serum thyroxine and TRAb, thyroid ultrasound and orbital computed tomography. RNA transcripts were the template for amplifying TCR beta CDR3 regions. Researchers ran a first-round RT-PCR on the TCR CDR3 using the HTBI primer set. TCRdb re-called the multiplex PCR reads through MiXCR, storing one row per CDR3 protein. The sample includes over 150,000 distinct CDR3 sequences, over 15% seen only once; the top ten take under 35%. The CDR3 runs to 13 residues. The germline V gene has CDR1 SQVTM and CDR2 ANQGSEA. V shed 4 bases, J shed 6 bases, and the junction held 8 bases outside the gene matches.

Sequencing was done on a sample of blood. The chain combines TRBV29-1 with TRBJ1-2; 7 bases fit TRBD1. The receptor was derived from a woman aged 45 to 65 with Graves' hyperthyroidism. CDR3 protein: CSVGGRGLNGYTF. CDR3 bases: TGCAGCGTTGGGGGGAGGGGGCTTAATGGCTACACCTTC.